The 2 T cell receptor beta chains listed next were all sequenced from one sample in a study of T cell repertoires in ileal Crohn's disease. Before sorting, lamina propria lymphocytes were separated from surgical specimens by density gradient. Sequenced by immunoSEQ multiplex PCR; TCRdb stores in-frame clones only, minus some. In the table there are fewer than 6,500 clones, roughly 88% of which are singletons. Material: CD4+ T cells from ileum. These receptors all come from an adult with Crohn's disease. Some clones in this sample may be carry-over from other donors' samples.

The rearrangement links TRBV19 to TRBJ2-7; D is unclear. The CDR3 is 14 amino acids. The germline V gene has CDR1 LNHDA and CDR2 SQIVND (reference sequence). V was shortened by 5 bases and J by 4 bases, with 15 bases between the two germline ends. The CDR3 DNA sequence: TGTGCCAGTAGTCCTCGACACCCTGGGTACGAGCAGTACTTC. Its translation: CASSPRHPGYEQYF.

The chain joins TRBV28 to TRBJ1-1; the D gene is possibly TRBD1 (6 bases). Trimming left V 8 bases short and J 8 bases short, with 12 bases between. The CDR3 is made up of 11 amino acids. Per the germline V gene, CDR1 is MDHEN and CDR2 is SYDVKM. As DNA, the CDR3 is TGTGCCAGCCTATCCCAGGGGGAAGCTTTCTTT. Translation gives CASLSQGEAFF.